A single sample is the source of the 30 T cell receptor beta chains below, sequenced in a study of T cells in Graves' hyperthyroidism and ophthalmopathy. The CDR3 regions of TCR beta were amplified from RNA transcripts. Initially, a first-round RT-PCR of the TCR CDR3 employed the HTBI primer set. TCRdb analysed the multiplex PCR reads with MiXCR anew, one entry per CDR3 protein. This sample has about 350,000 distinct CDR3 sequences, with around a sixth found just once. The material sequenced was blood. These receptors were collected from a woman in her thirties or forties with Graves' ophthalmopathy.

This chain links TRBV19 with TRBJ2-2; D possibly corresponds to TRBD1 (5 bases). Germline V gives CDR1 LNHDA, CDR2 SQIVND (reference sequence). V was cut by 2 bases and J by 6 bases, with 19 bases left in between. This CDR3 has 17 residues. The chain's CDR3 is CASSIILVAGLAGELFF. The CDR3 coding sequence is TGTGCCAGTAGTATAATATTGGTGGCAGGGCTGGCCGGGGAGCTGTTTTTT.

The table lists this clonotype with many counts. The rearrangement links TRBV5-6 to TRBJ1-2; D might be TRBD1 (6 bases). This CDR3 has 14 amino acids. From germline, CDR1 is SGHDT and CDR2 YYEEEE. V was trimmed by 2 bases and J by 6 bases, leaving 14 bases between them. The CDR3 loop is CASSFIEGGHGYTF. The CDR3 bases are TGTGCCAGCAGCTTCATAGAGGGGGGGCATGGCTACACCTTC.

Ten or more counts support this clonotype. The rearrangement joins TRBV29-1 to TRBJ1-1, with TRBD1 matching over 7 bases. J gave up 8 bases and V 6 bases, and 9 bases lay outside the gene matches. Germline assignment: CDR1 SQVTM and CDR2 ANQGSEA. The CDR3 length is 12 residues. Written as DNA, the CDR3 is TGCAGCGTGCTCGGGACAGAAGGGGAAGCTTTCTTT. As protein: CSVLGTEGEAFF.

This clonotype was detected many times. The CDR3 region is CASSLWQDGNTIYF. CDR3 in DNA: TGTGCCAGCAGTTTATGGCAGGATGGAAACACCATATATTTT. V gene TRBV12-3 or TRBV12-4 combines with J gene TRBJ1-3; D call uncertain. Trimming pared 2 bases from V and 3 bases from J, leaving 8 bases between. The CDR3 is made up of 14 amino acids.

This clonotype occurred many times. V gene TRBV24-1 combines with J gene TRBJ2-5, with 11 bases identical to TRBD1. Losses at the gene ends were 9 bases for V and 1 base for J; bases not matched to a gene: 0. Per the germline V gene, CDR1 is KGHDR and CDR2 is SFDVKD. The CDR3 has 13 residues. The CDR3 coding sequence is TGTGCCACCGGGACAGGGGGCCAAGAGACCCAGTACTTC. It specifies CATGTGGQETQYF.

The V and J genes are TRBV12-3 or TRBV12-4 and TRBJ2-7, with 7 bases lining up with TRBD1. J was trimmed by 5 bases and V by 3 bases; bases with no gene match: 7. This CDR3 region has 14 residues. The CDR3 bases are TGTGCCAGCAGTTTGCGGCAGGGGGAACACGAGCAGTACTTC. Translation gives CASSLRQGEHEQYF.

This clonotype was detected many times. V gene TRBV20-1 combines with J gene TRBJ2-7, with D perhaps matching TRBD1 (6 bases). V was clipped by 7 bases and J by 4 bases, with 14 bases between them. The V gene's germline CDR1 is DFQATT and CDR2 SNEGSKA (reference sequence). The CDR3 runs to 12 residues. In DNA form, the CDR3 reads TGCAGTGGACAGGTGACTTTATACGAGCAGTACTTC. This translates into CSGQVTLYEQYF.

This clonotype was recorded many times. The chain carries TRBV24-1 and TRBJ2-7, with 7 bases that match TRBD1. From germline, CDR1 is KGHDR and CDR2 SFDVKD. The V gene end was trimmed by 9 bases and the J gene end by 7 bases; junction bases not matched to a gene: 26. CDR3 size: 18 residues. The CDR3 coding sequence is TGTGCCACCCCGGCTACGGGACAGCGCTTCCCCGTATTTGGAGAGCAGTACTTC. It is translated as CATPATGQRFPVFGEQYF.

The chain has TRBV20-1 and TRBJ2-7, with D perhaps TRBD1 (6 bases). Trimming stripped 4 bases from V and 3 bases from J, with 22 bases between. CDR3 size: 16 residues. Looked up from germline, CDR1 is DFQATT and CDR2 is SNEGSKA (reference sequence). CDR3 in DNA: TGCAGTGCTATTAGCCCCCGGACAGCCGAATTCTACGAGCAGTACTTC. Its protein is CSAISPRTAEFYEQYF.

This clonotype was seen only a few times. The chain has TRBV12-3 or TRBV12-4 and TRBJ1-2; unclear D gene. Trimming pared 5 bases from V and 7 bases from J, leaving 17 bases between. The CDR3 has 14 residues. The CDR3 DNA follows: TGTGCCAGCAGTGCCAACGGAGGGTCTCTTGGCTACACCTTC. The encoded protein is CASSANGGSLGYTF.

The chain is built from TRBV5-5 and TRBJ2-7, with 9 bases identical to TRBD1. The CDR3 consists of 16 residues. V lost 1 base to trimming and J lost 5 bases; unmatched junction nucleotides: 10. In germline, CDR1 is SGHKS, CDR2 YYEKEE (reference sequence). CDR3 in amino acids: CASSLLPGQGSDEQYF. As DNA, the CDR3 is TGTGCCAGCAGCTTGCTTCCGGGACAGGGTTCCGACGAGCAGTACTTC.

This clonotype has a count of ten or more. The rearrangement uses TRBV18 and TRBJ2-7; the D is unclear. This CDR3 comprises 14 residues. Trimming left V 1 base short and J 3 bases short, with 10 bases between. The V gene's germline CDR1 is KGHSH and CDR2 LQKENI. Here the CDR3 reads CASSPRTTGYEQYF. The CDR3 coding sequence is TGTGCCAGCTCACCACGGACGACCGGCTACGAGCAGTACTTC.

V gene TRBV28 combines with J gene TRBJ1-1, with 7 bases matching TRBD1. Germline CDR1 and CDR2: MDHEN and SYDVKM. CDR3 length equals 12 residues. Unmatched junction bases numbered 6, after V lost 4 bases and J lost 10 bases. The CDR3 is CASSSNRGRAFF. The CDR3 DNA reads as TGTGCCAGCAGTTCTAACAGGGGCAGAGCTTTCTTT. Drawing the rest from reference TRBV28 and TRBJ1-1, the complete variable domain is DVKVTQSSRYLVKRTGEKVFLECVQDMDHENMFWYRQDPGLGLRLIYFSYDVKMKEKGDIPEGYSVSREKKERFSLILESASTNQTSMYLCASSSNRGRAFFGQGTRLTVV.

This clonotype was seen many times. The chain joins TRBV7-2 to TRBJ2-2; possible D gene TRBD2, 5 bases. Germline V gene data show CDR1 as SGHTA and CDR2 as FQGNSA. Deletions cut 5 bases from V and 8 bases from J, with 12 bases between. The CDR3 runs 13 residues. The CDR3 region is CASSTGIEGELFF. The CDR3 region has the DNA TGTGCCAGCAGCACGGGGATTGAGGGGGAGCTGTTTTTT. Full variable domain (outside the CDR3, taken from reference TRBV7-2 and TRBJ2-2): GAGVSQSPSNKVTEKGKDVELRCDPISGHTALYWYRQSLGQGLEFLIYFQGNSAPDKSGLPSDRFSAERTGGSVSTLTIQRTQQEDSAVYLCASSTGIEGELFFGEGSRLTVL.

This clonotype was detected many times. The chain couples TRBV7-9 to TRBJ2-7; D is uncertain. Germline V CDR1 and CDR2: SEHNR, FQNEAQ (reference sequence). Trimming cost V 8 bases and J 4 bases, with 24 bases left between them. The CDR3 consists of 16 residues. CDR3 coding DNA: TGTGCCAGCCCCCGCCCCCCCCCTAGTTCGCTGTACGAGCAGTACTTC. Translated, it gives CASPRPPPSSLYEQYF.

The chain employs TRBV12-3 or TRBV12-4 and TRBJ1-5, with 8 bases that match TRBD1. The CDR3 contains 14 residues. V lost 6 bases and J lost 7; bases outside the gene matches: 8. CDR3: CASSAGQGYQPQHF. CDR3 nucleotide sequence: TGTGCCAGCAGCGCTGGACAGGGATACCAGCCCCAGCATTTT.

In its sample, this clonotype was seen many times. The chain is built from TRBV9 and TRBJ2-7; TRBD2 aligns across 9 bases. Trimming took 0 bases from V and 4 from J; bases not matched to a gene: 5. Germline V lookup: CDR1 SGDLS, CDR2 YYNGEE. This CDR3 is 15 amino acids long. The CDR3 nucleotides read TGTGCCAGCAGCGTAGCGGATAGCGGGAGATACGAGCAGTACTTC. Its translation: CASSVADSGRYEQYF. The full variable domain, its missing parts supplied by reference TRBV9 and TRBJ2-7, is DSGVTQTPKHLITATGQRVTLRCSPRSGDLSVYWYQQSLDQGLQFLIQYYNGEERAKGNILERFSAQQFPDLHSELNLSSLELGDSALYFCASSVADSGRYEQYFGPGTRLTVT.

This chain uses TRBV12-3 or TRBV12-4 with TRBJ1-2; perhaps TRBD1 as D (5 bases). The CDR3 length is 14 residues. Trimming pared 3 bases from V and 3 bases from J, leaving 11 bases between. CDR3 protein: CASSLGDGHYGYTF. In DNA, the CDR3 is TGTGCCAGCAGTTTGGGGGACGGCCACTATGGCTACACCTTC.

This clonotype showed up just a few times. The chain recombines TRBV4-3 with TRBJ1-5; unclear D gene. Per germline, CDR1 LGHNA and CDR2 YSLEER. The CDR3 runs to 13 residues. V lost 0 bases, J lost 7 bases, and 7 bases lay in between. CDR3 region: CASSQETEQPQHF. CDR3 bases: TGCGCCAGCAGCCAAGAAACGGAACAGCCCCAGCATTTT.

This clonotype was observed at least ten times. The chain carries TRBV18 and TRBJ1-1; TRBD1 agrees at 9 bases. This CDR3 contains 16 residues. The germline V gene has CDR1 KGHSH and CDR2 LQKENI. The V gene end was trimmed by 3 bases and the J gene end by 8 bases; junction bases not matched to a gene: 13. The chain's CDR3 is CASSPREVGQGTEAFF. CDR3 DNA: TGTGCCAGCTCACCGAGGGAAGTGGGACAGGGCACCGAAGCTTTCTTT.

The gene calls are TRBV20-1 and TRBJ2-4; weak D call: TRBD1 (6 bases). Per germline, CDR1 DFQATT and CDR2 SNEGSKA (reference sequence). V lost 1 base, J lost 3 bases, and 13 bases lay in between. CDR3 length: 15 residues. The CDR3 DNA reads TGCAGTGCTAGAGTGGACAGTCGCCTCAAAAACATTCAGTACTTC. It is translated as CSARVDSRLKNIQYF.

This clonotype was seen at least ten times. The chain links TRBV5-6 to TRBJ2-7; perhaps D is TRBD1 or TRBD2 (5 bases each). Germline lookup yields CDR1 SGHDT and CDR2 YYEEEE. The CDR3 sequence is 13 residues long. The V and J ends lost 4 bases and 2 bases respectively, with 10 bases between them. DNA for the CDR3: TGTGCCAGCAGCGTTGGGGGTACCTACGAGCAGTACTTC. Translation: CASSVGGTYEQYF.

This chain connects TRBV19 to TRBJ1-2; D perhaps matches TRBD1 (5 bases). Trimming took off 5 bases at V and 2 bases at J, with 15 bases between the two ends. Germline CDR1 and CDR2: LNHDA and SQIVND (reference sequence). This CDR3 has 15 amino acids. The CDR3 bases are TGTGCCAGTAGTCCTATCGGGGGAGCAAACTATGGCTACACCTTC. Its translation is CASSPIGGANYGYTF.

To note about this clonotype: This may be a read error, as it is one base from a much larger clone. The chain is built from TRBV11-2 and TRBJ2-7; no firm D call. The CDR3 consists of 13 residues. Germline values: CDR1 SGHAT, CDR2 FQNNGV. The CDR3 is CAGSLSAPLEQYF. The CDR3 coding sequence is TGTGCCGGCAGCTTATCGGCCCCACTCGAGCAGTACTTC.

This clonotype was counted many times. CDR3 nucleotide sequence: TGTGCCAGCAGCCAAGGACAGGGCTCTGGAAACACCATATATTTT. Encoded protein: CASSQGQGSGNTIYF. V is TRBV7-9 and J is TRBJ1-3; 8 positions match TRBD1. Per germline, CDR1 SEHNR and CDR2 FQNEAQ (reference sequence). The CDR3 is 15 amino acids. The V and J ends lost 5 bases and 0 bases, in that order; junction bases with no gene match: 3.

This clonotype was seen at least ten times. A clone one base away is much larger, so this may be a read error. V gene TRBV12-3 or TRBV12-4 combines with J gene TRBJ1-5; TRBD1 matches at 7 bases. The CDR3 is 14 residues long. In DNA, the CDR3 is TGTGCCGGCAGCTTAACAGGGGCAAATCAGCCCCAGCATTTT. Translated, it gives CAGSLTGANQPQHF.

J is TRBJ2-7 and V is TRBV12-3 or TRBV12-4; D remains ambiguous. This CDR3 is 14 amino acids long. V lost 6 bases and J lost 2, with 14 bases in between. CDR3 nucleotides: TGTGCCAGCAGCCCCCTACCGAGGCCCTACGAGCAGTACTTC. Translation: CASSPLPRPYEQYF.

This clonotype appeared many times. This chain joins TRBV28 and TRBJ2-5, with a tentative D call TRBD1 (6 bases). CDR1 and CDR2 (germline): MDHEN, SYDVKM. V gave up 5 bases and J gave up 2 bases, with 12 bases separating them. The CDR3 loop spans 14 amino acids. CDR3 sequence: CASSIRDTQETQYF. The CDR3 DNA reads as TGTGCCAGCAGTATTCGGGACACACAAGAGACCCAGTACTTC.

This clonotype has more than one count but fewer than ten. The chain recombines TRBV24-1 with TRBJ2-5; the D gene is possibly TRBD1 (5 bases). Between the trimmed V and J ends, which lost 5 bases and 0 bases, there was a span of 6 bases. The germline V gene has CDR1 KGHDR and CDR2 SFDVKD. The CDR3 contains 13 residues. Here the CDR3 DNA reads TGTGCCACCAGTGGGACATACCAAGAGACCCAGTACTTC. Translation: CATSGTYQETQYF.

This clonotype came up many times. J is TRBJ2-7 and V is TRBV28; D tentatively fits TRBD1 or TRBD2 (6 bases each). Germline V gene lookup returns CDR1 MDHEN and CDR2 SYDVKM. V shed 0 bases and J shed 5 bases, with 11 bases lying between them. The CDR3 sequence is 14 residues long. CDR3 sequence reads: CASSLWVGGHEQYF. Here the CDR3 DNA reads TGTGCCAGCAGTTTATGGGTCGGGGGCCACGAGCAGTACTTC.